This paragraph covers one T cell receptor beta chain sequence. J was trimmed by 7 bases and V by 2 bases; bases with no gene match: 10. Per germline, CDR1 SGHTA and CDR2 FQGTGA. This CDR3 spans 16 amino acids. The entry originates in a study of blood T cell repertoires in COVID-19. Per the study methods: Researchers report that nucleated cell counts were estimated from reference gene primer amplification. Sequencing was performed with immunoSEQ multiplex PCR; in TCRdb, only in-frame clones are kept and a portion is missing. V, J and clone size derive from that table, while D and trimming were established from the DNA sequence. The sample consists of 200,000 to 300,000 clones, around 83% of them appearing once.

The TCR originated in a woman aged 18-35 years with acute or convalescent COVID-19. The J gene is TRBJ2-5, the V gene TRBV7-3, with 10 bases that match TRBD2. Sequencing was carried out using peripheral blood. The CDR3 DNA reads TGTGCCAGCAGCTTAGCAGCGGGAGGGGGTGTAGGGACCCAGTACTTC. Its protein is CASSLAAGGGVGTQYF. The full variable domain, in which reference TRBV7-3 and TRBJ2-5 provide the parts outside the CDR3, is GAGVSQTPSNKVTEKGKYVELRCDPISGHTALYWYRQSLGQGPEFLIYFQGTGAADDSGLPNDRFFAVRPEGSVSTLKIQRTERGDSAVYLCASSLAAGGGVGTQYFGPGTRLLVL.